This T cell receptor beta chain was recorded in a study of CD8 T cells in ankylosing spondylitis. As regards this clonotype: Its target is unknown.

The CDR3 runs to 12 residues. CDR1 is SNHLY, CDR2 FYNNEI, per germline. Trimming removed 3 bases at V and 4 bases at J, with 4 bases between. TCRdb ran MiXCR on the 5' RACE reads and lists one entry per CDR3 protein. This repertoire shows about 130,000 distinct CDR3 sequences, around 9.3% found once; its top ten account for 3% to 4%. Study-level findings and limits: Some motif variants had been reported before (in reactive arthritis synovial fluid and blood). Disease-linked clones were reportedly significantly enriched in matched ankylosing spondylitis synovial fluid. One TCR beta motif, made up of 7 or 8 highly homologous variants, appeared characteristic of ankylosing spondylitis blood.

The receptor was isolated from a male donor with ankylosing spondylitis or in good health (not recorded which). The material sequenced was blood, either unsorted or a sorted T cell fraction (not recorded which). The V gene is TRBV2, the J gene TRBJ2-1; no reliable D call. CDR3 DNA: TGTGCCAGCAGTGACAAGTACAATGAGCAGTTCTTC. The encoded protein is CASSDKYNEQFF.